This T cell receptor (beta chain) was documented in a study of shared clonotypes between healthy human individuals. Overall study: Serving as donors were two women and a few men, whose ages spanned 18 to 49. CD4 naive and memory got three plates each, CD8 naive two, CD8 memory one.

To note about this clone: Its antigen is not identified.

Authors' analysis steps: As immunoSEQ supplied junction-only sequences (without quality scores), filtering differed. Using immunoSEQ multiplex PCR, the repertoire was profiled, and TCRdb retains in-frame clones only, with some absent. V, J and clone size are taken as reported in that table, and D and trimming were inferred from the DNA itself. The profile shows approximately 640,000 clones, around 72% of them singletons. V was cut by 5 bases and J by 4 bases, with 18 bases left in between. This CDR3 comprises 15 residues. Germline assignment: CDR1 SEHNR and CDR2 FQNEAQ (reference sequence). Study-level points and caveats: In having few donors, the study represented limited genetic and exposure-history diversity.

The sequence was collected from a woman in her twenties or thirties in good health. Sequencing was carried out using memory CD4+ T cells sorted from blood. The sample's subset: CD45RA-negative fraction. The chain recombines TRBV7-9 with TRBJ2-7; D may be TRBD1 or TRBD2 (5 bases each). CDR3 amino acids: CASSKVGAAIYEQYF. The CDR3, as DNA: TGTGCCAGCAGCAAAGTCGGGGCTGCGATTTACGAGCAGTACTTC. Combining the CDR3 with reference TRBV7-9 and TRBJ2-7 gives the whole variable domain DTGVSQNPRHKITKRGQNVTFRCDPISEHNRLYWYRQTLGQGPEFLTYFQNEAQLEKSRLLSDRFSAERPKGSFSTLEIQRTEQGDSAMYLCASSKVGAAIYEQYFGPGTRLTVT.